This T cell receptor beta chain was captured by sequencing in a study of blood T cell repertoires in COVID-19. Study details: Sources were T cells, B-cell-depleted T cells, or PBMCs; the material itself was cDNA or gDNA.

Authors' methods: Nucleated cell counts were estimated from reference gene primer amplification. TCRdb's copy holds only in-frame clones and misses some; the assay was immunoSEQ multiplex PCR. V and J calls and clone size come straight from that table; D and trimming were deduced from the DNA. The sample has a few hundred thousand clones, 80% to 90% seen once. Clinical history reported by participants formed the basis on which cohorts were assigned. Germline-derived CDR1 and CDR2 are MNHEY and SVGAGI. V was clipped by 6 bases and J by 4 bases; unmatched bases: 3. The CDR3 is made up of 13 amino acids.

This sequence was found in a woman in her 50s in a cohort exposed to, infected with or recovered from COVID-19 (not recorded which). The gene calls are TRBV6-5 and TRBJ1-5; TRBD1 matches 7 bases. The source material was PBMCs or T cells enriched from blood (not recorded which). CDR3 sequence (DNA): TGTGCCAGCAGGCGGGACAGTAATCAGCCCCAGCATTTT. It encodes CASRRDSNQPQHF.